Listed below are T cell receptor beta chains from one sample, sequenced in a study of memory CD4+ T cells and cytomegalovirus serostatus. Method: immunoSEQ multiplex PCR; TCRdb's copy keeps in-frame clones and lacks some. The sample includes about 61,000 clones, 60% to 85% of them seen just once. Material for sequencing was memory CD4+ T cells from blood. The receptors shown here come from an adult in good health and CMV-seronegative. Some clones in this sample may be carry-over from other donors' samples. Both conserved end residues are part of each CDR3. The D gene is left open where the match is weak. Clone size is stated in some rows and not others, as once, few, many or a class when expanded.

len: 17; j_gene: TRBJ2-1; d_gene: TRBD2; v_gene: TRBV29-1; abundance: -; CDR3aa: CSVDGSISGGLYNEQFF; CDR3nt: TGCAGCGTTGACGGTTCGATTAGCGGGGGCCTTTACAATGAGCAGTTCTTC
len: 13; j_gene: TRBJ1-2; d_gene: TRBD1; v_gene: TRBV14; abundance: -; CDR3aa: CASSQQQGRGYTF; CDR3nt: TGTGCCAGCAGCCAACAACAGGGGCGGGGCTACACCTTC
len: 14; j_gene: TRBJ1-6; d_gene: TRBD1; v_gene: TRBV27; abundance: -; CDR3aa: CARTLGTVASPLHF; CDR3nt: TGTGCCAGGACTTTAGGGACAGTGGCTTCACCCCTCCACTTT
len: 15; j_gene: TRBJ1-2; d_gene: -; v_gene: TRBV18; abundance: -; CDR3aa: CASSPPMVSRDGYTF; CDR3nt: TGTGCCAGCTCACCACCGATGGTCTCGCGGGATGGCTACACCTTC
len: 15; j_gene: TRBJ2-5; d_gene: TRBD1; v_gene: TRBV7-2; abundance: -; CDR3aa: CASRRQGARQETQYF; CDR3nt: TGTGCCAGCCGACGACAGGGGGCGCGGCAAGAGACCCAGTACTTC
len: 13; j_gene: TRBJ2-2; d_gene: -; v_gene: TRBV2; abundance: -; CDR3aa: CASRQGWSGELFF; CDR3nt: TGTGCCAGCAGACAGGGATGGTCCGGGGAGCTGTTTTTT
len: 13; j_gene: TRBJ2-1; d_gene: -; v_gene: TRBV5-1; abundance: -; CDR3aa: CASSLGVANEQFF; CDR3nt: TGCGCCAGCAGCTTGGGGGTAGCAAATGAGCAGTTCTTC
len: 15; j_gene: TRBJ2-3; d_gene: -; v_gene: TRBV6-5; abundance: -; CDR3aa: CASSYTAGRSDTQYF; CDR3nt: TGTGCCAGCAGTTATACGGCTGGCCGTTCAGATACGCAGTATTTT
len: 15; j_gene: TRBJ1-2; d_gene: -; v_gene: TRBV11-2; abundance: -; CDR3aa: CASSLGTVVPWGYTF; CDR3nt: TGTGCCAGCAGCTTAGGAACCGTCGTTCCGTGGGGCTACACCTTC
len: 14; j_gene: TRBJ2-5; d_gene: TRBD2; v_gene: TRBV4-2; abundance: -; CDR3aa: CASSQRGGQETQYF; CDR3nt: TGTGCCAGCAGCCAAAGGGGAGGGCAAGAGACCCAGTACTTC
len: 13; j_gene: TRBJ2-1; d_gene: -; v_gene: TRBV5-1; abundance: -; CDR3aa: CASSLATDDEQFF; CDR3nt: TGCGCCAGCAGCTTGGCGACGGACGATGAGCAGTTCTTC
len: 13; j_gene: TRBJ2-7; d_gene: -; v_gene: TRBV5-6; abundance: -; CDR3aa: CASSTSVVYEQYF; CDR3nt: TGTGCCAGCAGCACAAGCGTGGTGTACGAGCAGTACTTC
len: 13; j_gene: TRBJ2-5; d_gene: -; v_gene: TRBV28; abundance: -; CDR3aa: CASNGRGQETQYF; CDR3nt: TGTGCCAGCAATGGACGGGGCCAAGAGACCCAGTACTTC
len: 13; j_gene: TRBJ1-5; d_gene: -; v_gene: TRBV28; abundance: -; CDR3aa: CASSRDWHQPQHF; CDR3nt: TGTGCCAGCAGTCGCGACTGGCACCAGCCCCAGCATTTT
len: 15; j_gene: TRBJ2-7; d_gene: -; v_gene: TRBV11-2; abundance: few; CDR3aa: CASSPSTQGGGEQYF; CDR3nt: TGTGCCAGCAGCCCCTCCACCCAGGGGGGCGGCGAGCAGTACTTC
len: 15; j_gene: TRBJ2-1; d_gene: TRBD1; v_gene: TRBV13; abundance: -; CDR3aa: CASSPQTGTYNEQFF; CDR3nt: TGTGCCAGCAGCCCCCAGACAGGGACCTACAATGAGCAGTTCTTC
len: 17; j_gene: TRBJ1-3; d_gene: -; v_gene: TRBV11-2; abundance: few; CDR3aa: CASSSYQVWGTGNTIYF; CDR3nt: TGTGCCAGCAGCTCTTACCAGGTCTGGGGTACTGGAAACACCATATATTTT
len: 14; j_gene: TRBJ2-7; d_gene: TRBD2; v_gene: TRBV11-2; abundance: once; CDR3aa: CASSLGGGFGEQYF; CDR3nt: TGTGCCAGCAGCTTAGGGGGGGGGTTTGGCGAGCAGTACTTC
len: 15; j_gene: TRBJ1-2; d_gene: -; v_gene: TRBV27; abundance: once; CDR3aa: CASSSVGGALAGYTF; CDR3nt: TGTGCCAGCAGTTCAGTTGGGGGGGCGCTTGCTGGCTACACCTTC
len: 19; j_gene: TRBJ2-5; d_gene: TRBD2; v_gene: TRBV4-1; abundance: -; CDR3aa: CASSQPRLAGGLGRETQYF; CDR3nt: TGCGCCAGCAGCCAACCCCGACTAGCGGGAGGTTTGGGGAGGGAGACCCAGTACTTC
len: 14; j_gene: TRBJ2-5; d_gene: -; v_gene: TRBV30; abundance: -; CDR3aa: CAWSDKNRRETQYF; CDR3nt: TGTGCCTGGAGCGATAAGAATAGGCGGGAGACCCAGTACTTC
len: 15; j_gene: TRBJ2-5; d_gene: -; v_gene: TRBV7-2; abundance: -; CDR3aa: CASSLGWGEEETQYF; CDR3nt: TGTGCCAGCAGCTTAGGGTGGGGGGAGGAAGAGACCCAGTACTTC
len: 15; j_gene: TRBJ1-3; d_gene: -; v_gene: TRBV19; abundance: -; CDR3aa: CASRIGGNSGNTIYF; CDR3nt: TGTGCCAGTAGGATCGGTGGGAACTCTGGAAACACCATATATTTT
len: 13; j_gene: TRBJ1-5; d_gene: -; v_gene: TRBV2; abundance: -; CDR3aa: CASSPGTRQPQHF; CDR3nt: TGTGCCAGCAGCCCCGGGACGCGGCAGCCCCAGCATTTT
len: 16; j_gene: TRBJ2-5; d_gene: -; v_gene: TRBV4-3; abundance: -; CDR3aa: CASSQEVAQGRETQYF; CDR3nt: TGCGCCAGCAGCCAAGAGGTTGCCCAGGGGCGGGAGACCCAGTACTTC